These T cell receptor beta chains were read from a single sample in a study of cytomegalovirus exposure and HLA in healthy donors. TCRdb's copy holds only in-frame clones and misses some; the assay was immunoSEQ multiplex PCR. The sample lists more than 55,000 clones, 74% occurring once. Material: PBMCs. Receptors were obtained from a woman aged 55 to 70 in good health and CMV-seropositive. CDR3s include the opening cysteine and the closing phenylalanine or tryptophan. Fields, in order: clone size, V gene, J gene, D gene, CDR3 DNA, CDR3 protein. The D gene is left open where the match is weak. Clone size is stated in some rows and not others, as once, few, many or a class when expanded.

abundance: NA; v_gene: TRBV19; j_gene: TRBJ1-1; d_gene: NA; CDR3nt: TGTGCCAGTAAAGCTACGGTCGGGTACACTGAAGCTTTCTTT; CDR3aa: CASKATVGYTEAFF
abundance: NA; v_gene: TRBV27; j_gene: TRBJ1-1; d_gene: NA; CDR3nt: TGTGCCAGCAGTTTACTAGGACAGCCGAACACTGAAGCTTTCTTT; CDR3aa: CASSLLGQPNTEAFF
abundance: NA; v_gene: TRBV6-5; j_gene: TRBJ1-1; d_gene: TRBD1; CDR3nt: TGTGCCAGCAGTCTCTCGGACAGGGGGAACACTGAAGCTTTCTTT; CDR3aa: CASSLSDRGNTEAFF
abundance: NA; v_gene: TRBV11-2; j_gene: TRBJ1-3; d_gene: TRBD1; CDR3nt: TGTGCCAGCAGCGCTAGGACCGGGACAGGGGTCGGAAACACCATATATTTT; CDR3aa: CASSARTGTGVGNTIYF
abundance: once; v_gene: TRBV7-2; j_gene: TRBJ1-1; d_gene: TRBD1; CDR3nt: TGTGCCAGCAGCTTAGTCGGGACAGGGGAGTCTGAAGCTTTCTTT; CDR3aa: CASSLVGTGESEAFF
abundance: NA; v_gene: TRBV6-6; j_gene: TRBJ2-7; d_gene: NA; CDR3nt: TGTGCCAGCTGGGGGGCGGGGGCGAGAGAGCAGTACTTC; CDR3aa: CASWGAGAREQYF
abundance: NA; v_gene: TRBV5-1; j_gene: TRBJ1-3; d_gene: NA; CDR3nt: TGCGCCAGCAGCTTGCTACCAGGAAACTCTGGAAACACCATATATTTT; CDR3aa: CASSLLPGNSGNTIYF
abundance: NA; v_gene: TRBV7-2; j_gene: TRBJ1-1; d_gene: NA; CDR3nt: TGTGCCAGCAGCTTTTCAGTGAACACTGAAGCTTTCTTT; CDR3aa: CASSFSVNTEAFF
abundance: few; v_gene: TRBV6-1; j_gene: TRBJ1-3; d_gene: NA; CDR3nt: TGTGCCAGCTGGGAGGGGATCCTCTCTGGAAACACCATATATTTT; CDR3aa: CASWEGILSGNTIYF
abundance: few; v_gene: TRBV5-4; j_gene: TRBJ1-2; d_gene: NA; CDR3nt: TGTGCCAGCAGCTTCTGGAGGGAGGGTGGCTACACCTTC; CDR3aa: CASSFWREGGYTF
abundance: NA; v_gene: TRBV5-6; j_gene: TRBJ1-1; d_gene: TRBD1; CDR3nt: TGTGCCAGCAGCTCCTGGACAGGGATGGCTGAAGCTTTCTTT; CDR3aa: CASSSWTGMAEAFF
abundance: NA; v_gene: TRBV4-2; j_gene: TRBJ2-7; d_gene: TRBD1; CDR3nt: TGTGCCAGCAGCCACACCGGGACAGCAACCTACGAGCAGTACTTC; CDR3aa: CASSHTGTATYEQYF
abundance: NA; v_gene: TRBV6-5; j_gene: TRBJ2-1; d_gene: TRBD2; CDR3nt: TGTGCCAGCAGTTACCAAGCGGGGGCGGCCGAAGATGAGCAGTTCTTC; CDR3aa: CASSYQAGAAEDEQFF
abundance: NA; v_gene: TRBV11-1; j_gene: TRBJ2-4; d_gene: TRBD2; CDR3nt: TGTGCCAGCAGCCGTGCTTTTGGGGGAGGGCGGAACATTCAGTACTTC; CDR3aa: CASSRAFGGGRNIQYF
abundance: NA; v_gene: TRBV29-1; j_gene: TRBJ2-5; d_gene: NA; CDR3nt: TGCAGCGTAGGGGAAAAGACCCAGTACTTC; CDR3aa: CSVGEKTQYF
abundance: NA; v_gene: TRBV30; j_gene: TRBJ2-2; d_gene: NA; CDR3nt: TGTGCCTGGAGCGGACAAATTCGTGGGGAGCTGTTTTTT; CDR3aa: CAWSGQIRGELFF
abundance: NA; v_gene: TRBV30; j_gene: TRBJ1-1; d_gene: TRBD1; CDR3nt: TGTGCCTGGAGCAGGGGGCTTGAAGCTTTCTTT; CDR3aa: CAWSRGLEAFF
abundance: NA; v_gene: TRBV14; j_gene: TRBJ1-1; d_gene: NA; CDR3nt: TGTGCCAGCAGCCATCCTAATACCCCAAGAGTTGGTACTGAAGCTTTCTTT; CDR3aa: CASSHPNTPRVGTEAFF
abundance: few; v_gene: TRBV27; j_gene: TRBJ2-7; d_gene: NA; CDR3nt: TGTGCCAGCAGTTTTTCTGGGCCCTACGAGCAGTACTTC; CDR3aa: CASSFSGPYEQYF
abundance: NA; v_gene: TRBV5-8; j_gene: TRBJ2-6; d_gene: TRBD1; CDR3nt: TGTGCCAGCAGCCCAGGGGGCACTGGGGCCAACGTCCTGACTTTC; CDR3aa: CASSPGGTGANVLTF
abundance: NA; v_gene: TRBV6-1; j_gene: TRBJ2-2; d_gene: NA; CDR3nt: TGTGCCAGCTTAACAGGGTACCCCGGGGAGCTGTTTTTT; CDR3aa: CASLTGYPGELFF
abundance: NA; v_gene: TRBV6-6; j_gene: TRBJ2-7; d_gene: TRBD1; CDR3nt: TGTGCCAGCAGTGGCCGGACAGGGGGCTTGTACGAGCAGTACTTC; CDR3aa: CASSGRTGGLYEQYF
abundance: NA; v_gene: TRBV11-3; j_gene: TRBJ1-1; d_gene: NA; CDR3nt: TGTGCCAGCAGCTTGGGTATGGGAGCGGGGGCTGAAGCTTTCTTT; CDR3aa: CASSLGMGAGAEAFF
abundance: NA; v_gene: TRBV5-1; j_gene: TRBJ1-6; d_gene: TRBD1; CDR3nt: TGCGCCAGCAGCTTGGTCGGGACAGGGGCCAGCTATAATTCACCCCTCCACTTT; CDR3aa: CASSLVGTGASYNSPLHF
abundance: few; v_gene: TRBV9; j_gene: TRBJ1-4; d_gene: NA; CDR3nt: TGTGCCAGCAGCATCTCGGGGAAAGGTGAAAAACTGTTTTTT; CDR3aa: CASSISGKGEKLFF
abundance: NA; v_gene: TRBV6-1; j_gene: TRBJ2-3; d_gene: NA; CDR3nt: TGTGCCAGCAGTGTTACAGGGTCAGATACGCAGTATTTT; CDR3aa: CASSVTGSDTQYF
abundance: NA; v_gene: TRBV14; j_gene: TRBJ2-1; d_gene: NA; CDR3nt: TGTGCCAGCAGCCGTGGCGGAGGATACAATGAGCAGTTCTTC; CDR3aa: CASSRGGGYNEQFF
abundance: NA; v_gene: TRBV10-3; j_gene: TRBJ1-5; d_gene: TRBD1; CDR3nt: TGTGCCATGGGGACAGGGAATCAGCCCCAGCATTTT; CDR3aa: CAMGTGNQPQHF
abundance: NA; v_gene: TRBV2; j_gene: TRBJ2-7; d_gene: TRBD2; CDR3nt: TGTGCCAGCAGTGACAGCGGGGGGGCCTACGAGCAGTACTTC; CDR3aa: CASSDSGGAYEQYF
abundance: few; v_gene: TRBV9; j_gene: TRBJ1-3; d_gene: NA; CDR3nt: TGTGCCAGCAGCGGACAGAGCTCTGGAAACACCATATATTTT; CDR3aa: CASSGQSSGNTIYF
abundance: NA; v_gene: TRBV9; j_gene: TRBJ2-7; d_gene: NA; CDR3nt: TGTGCCAGCAGCGTAGAATGGGCTAGCTCCGAGCAGTACTTC; CDR3aa: CASSVEWASSEQYF
abundance: NA; v_gene: TRBV19; j_gene: TRBJ2-5; d_gene: TRBD1; CDR3nt: TGTGCCAGTAACCCGACAGGGTTGGAGACCCAGTACTTC; CDR3aa: CASNPTGLETQYF
abundance: NA; v_gene: TRBV27; j_gene: TRBJ2-1; d_gene: TRBD2; CDR3nt: TGTGCCAGCAGTTTAGCGGCTAGCGGGCTCAATGAGCAGTTCTTC; CDR3aa: CASSLAASGLNEQFF
abundance: NA; v_gene: TRBV30; j_gene: TRBJ1-5; d_gene: NA; CDR3nt: TGTGCCTGGAGAGGAAGGGGTGATAGCAATCAGCCCCAGCATTTT; CDR3aa: CAWRGRGDSNQPQHF
abundance: NA; v_gene: TRBV19; j_gene: TRBJ1-1; d_gene: TRBD1; CDR3nt: TGTGCCAGTAGCGAGGGGGACAGGGTGATGGCTTTCTTT; CDR3aa: CASSEGDRVMAFF
abundance: NA; v_gene: TRBV29-1; j_gene: TRBJ2-2; d_gene: NA; CDR3nt: TGCAGCGTTTCAAGGGGCGGCGGGATAGGCACCGGGGAGCTGTTTTTT; CDR3aa: CSVSRGGGIGTGELFF
abundance: NA; v_gene: TRBV25-1; j_gene: TRBJ2-1; d_gene: TRBD2; CDR3nt: TGTGCCAGCAGTGCAGCGGGGGCCTACAATGAGCAGTTCTTC; CDR3aa: CASSAAGAYNEQFF
abundance: NA; v_gene: TRBV6-6; j_gene: TRBJ1-4; d_gene: NA; CDR3nt: TGTGCCAGCAGTAATCCAGCTAATGAAAAACTGTTTTTT; CDR3aa: CASSNPANEKLFF
abundance: few; v_gene: TRBV2; j_gene: TRBJ1-1; d_gene: NA; CDR3nt: TGTGCCAGCAGTGAACCGGGACATCAGAACACTGAAGCTTTCTTT; CDR3aa: CASSEPGHQNTEAFF
abundance: NA; v_gene: TRBV4-1; j_gene: TRBJ2-1; d_gene: TRBD1; CDR3nt: TGCGCCAGCAGCCACCTCTTAAGGGACAGGCGCCGGGTGCAGTTCTTC; CDR3aa: CASSHLLRDRRRVQFF
abundance: few; v_gene: TRBV5-1; j_gene: TRBJ2-1; d_gene: NA; CDR3nt: TGCGCCAGCAGCTACACAGGGACATCAGGCAATGAGCAGTTCTTC; CDR3aa: CASSYTGTSGNEQFF
abundance: NA; v_gene: TRBV30; j_gene: TRBJ2-1; d_gene: NA; CDR3nt: TGTGCCTGGGCCACAAGCTACAATGAGCAGTTCTTC; CDR3aa: CAWATSYNEQFF
abundance: NA; v_gene: TRBV29-1; j_gene: TRBJ1-2; d_gene: TRBD1; CDR3nt: TGCAGCGTTGATGGAGGACAGGGCGTCTATGGCTACACCTTC; CDR3aa: CSVDGGQGVYGYTF
abundance: NA; v_gene: TRBV5-5; j_gene: TRBJ1-2; d_gene: NA; CDR3nt: TGTGCCAGCAGCGAAAATAGGAGGGGATCTAACTATGGCTACACCTTC; CDR3aa: CASSENRRGSNYGYTF
abundance: few; v_gene: TRBV7-9; j_gene: TRBJ1-1; d_gene: NA; CDR3nt: TGTGCCAGTATCCGGGCGGGGATGAAGGCTGAAGCTTTCTTT; CDR3aa: CASIRAGMKAEAFF
abundance: NA; v_gene: TRBV5-1; j_gene: TRBJ1-1; d_gene: NA; CDR3nt: TGCGCCAGCAGCTTGGCAGGGAACATGAACACTGAAGCTTTCTTT; CDR3aa: CASSLAGNMNTEAFF
abundance: NA; v_gene: TRBV14; j_gene: TRBJ2-7; d_gene: NA; CDR3nt: TGTGCCAGCAGCCTGATGGACATACCCACCTACGAGCAGTACTTC; CDR3aa: CASSLMDIPTYEQYF